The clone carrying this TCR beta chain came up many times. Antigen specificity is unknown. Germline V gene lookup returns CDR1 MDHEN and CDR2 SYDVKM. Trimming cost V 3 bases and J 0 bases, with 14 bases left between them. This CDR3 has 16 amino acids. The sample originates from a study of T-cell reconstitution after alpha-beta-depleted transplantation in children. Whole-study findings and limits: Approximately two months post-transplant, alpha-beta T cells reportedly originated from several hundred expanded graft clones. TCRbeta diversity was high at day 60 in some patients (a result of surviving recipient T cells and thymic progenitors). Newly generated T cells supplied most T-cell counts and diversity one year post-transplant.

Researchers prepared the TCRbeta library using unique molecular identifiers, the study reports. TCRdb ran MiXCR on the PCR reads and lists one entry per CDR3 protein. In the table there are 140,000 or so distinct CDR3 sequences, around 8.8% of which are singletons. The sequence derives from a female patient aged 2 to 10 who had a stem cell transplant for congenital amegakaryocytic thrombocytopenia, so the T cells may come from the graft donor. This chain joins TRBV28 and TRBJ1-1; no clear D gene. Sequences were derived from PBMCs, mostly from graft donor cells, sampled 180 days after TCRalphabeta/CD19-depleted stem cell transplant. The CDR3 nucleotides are TGTGCCAGCAGTTTGAATCCTTCAATACTGAACACTGAAGCTTTCTTT. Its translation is CASSLNPSILNTEAFF.